The count of the clone carrying this T cell receptor (beta chain) is one. Its antigen is still unknown. Sampled 1 year posttransplant, controls received myeloablative marrow transplants, methotrexate and a calcineurin inhibitor. These data belong to a study of T cells after posttransplantation cyclophosphamide. Study-wide points: Later blood repertoires were often dominated by clones from the donor CD8+ memory compartment.

This table comes from immunoSEQ multiplex PCR, and its TCRdb copy is limited to in-frame clones, with some not included. The table has more than 20,000 clones, roughly nine tenths seen once. From germline, CDR1 is PRHDT and CDR2 FYEKMQ (reference sequence). The V and J ends lost 4 bases and 5 bases, in that order; junction bases with no gene match: 7. The length of the CDR3 is 15 residues. This specimen consisted of PBMCs, obtained approximately twelve months after allogeneic stem cell transplant with calcineurin inhibitor and methotrexate. The source of this sequence is a female patient aged 30 to 45 who received an allogeneic stem cell transplant from an unrelated donor, was CMV-positive, and had acute and chronic GVHD. Some T cells may arise from the graft donor. The chain uses TRBV13 and TRBJ2-1; the match to TRBD2 covers 8 bases. In DNA, the CDR3 is TGTGCCAGCAGCTCGACAGCGGGGGATCACAATGAGCAGTTCTTC. As protein: CASSSTAGDHNEQFF.